This TCR beta chain was obtained from a study of blood T cells in healthy people across ages. Study-level points and caveats: Shifts in expanded clonotypes may have been confounded by donor CMV status, which was unknown. The long-lived group displayed more naive CD4+ cells, plus higher diversity, than the aged donors did.

Trimming cost V 6 bases and J 2 bases, with 5 bases left between them. There are 11 residues in the CDR3. From germline, CDR1 is SGHRS and CDR2 YFSETQ. A second PCR, run for about 7 to 11 cycles, used a sample-barcoded 5' primer plus a J-beta primer mix. TCRdb re-called the 5' RACE reads through MiXCR, storing one row per CDR3 protein. The top ten hold roughly 8.2% of the sample, which has about 1,500,000 distinct CDR3 sequences, 28% seen once. Note on this clonotype: Its antigen is undetermined.

The sample comprised blood. The receptor comes from a woman aged 30 to 39 in good health. The J gene is TRBJ1-1, the V gene TRBV5-1; the D is unclear. This CDR3 reads CASKTNTEAFF. The DNA of the CDR3 is TGCGCCAGCAAGACTAACACTGAAGCTTTCTTT.